The 6 T cell receptor beta chains presented below share a single source sample, sequenced in a study of graft-versus-host responses after intestinal transplantation. Sequenced by immunoSEQ multiplex PCR; TCRdb stores in-frame clones only, minus some. The table lists about 90,000 clones, roughly 93% of them singletons. No cognate antigen is known for these TCRs. Sequenced here: unstimulated CD8+ T cells sorted from spleen or lymph node cells, sampled before intestinal transplant. The receptors originated from a human donor who received an intestinal transplant.

This chain links TRBV27 with TRBJ2-2; perhaps TRBD2 as D (6 bases). Germline-derived CDR1 and CDR2 are MNHEY and SMNVEV (reference sequence). This CDR3 has 16 amino acids. Trimming pared 6 bases from V and 6 bases from J, leaving 20 bases between. CDR3 sequence: CASSPSGPTGAGELFF. In nucleotides, the CDR3 is TGTGCCAGCAGCCCCTCTGGGCCTACGGGGGCCGGGGAGCTGTTTTTT.

This clone showed up just once. The V and J genes are TRBV5-1 and TRBJ2-2; no definite D call. The V gene lost 5 bases and the J gene lost 4 bases, with 12 bases spanning the gap. Germline values: CDR1 SGHRS, CDR2 YFSETQ. The CDR3 length is 14 residues. The CDR3 DNA sequence: TGCGCCAGCAGATGGGCGTTGGGCACCGGGGAGCTGTTTTTT. Protein product: CASRWALGTGELFF. Full variable domain (remainder filled in from reference TRBV5-1 and TRBJ2-2): KAGVTQTPRYLIKTRGQQVTLSCSPISGHRSVSWYQQTPGQGLQFLFEYFSETQRNKGNFPGRFSGRQFSNSRSEMNVSTLELGDSALYLCASRWALGTGELFFGEGSRLTVL.

This chain joins TRBV27 and TRBJ2-7; D call uncertain. The CDR3 extends over 13 amino acids. CDR1 is MNHEY and CDR2 is SMNVEV in the germline V gene (reference sequence). V was shortened by 2 bases and J by 3 bases, with 8 bases between the two germline ends. Here the CDR3 reads CASSLGQDYEQYF. The CDR3 bases are TGTGCCAGCAGTTTAGGGCAAGACTACGAGCAGTACTTC.

The chain carries TRBV19 and TRBJ1-1, with TRBD1 as a possible D gene (6 bases). Germline V gene data show CDR1 as LNHDA and CDR2 as SQIVND (reference sequence). V gave up 1 base and J gave up 4 bases, with 10 bases separating them. This CDR3 spans 14 amino acids. CDR3 nucleotide sequence: TGTGCCAGTAGTATAGGGCCAGGGGTCACTGAAGCTTTCTTT. This translates into CASSIGPGVTEAFF.

This chain connects TRBV30 to TRBJ2-1; D perhaps matches TRBD2 (5 bases). Germline V gives CDR1 GTSNPN, CDR2 SVGIG (reference sequence). The CDR3 is 14 amino acids. Between the trimmed V and J ends, which lost 1 base and 3 bases, there was a span of 10 bases. CDR3 loop: CAWSAYRDYNEQFF. CDR3 bases: TGTGCCTGGAGTGCCTATCGGGACTACAATGAGCAGTTCTTC. Combining the CDR3 with reference TRBV30 and TRBJ2-1 gives the whole variable domain SQTIHQWPATLVQPVGSPLSLECTVEGTSNPNLYWYRQAAGRGLQLLFYSVGIGQISSEVPQNLSASRPQDRQFILSSKKLLLSDSGFYLCAWSAYRDYNEQFFGPGTRLTVL.

This rearrangement joins TRBV23-1 to TRBJ2-7; 7 bases align to TRBD1. TRBV23-1 is known as an ORF, though its function is uncertain. The CDR3 loop spans 16 amino acids. Unmatched junction bases numbered 13, after V lost 2 bases and J lost 6 bases. CDR3 sequence: CASSQHPENRGTEQYF. The CDR3 DNA sequence: TGCGCCAGCAGTCAACATCCAGAAAACAGGGGCACCGAGCAGTACTTC.